The sequence of this TCR beta chain was determined in a study of post-analysis software for immune sequencing data. Unique molecular identifiers were built into the TCR beta cDNA libraries. TCRdb reanalysed the PCR reads using MiXCR and keeps one entry per CDR3 protein. The repertoire holds some 160,000 distinct CDR3 sequences, with around 36% as singletons. Germline assignment: CDR1 WNHNN and CDR2 SYGVQD (reference sequence). Trimming pared 3 bases from V and 2 bases from J, leaving 18 bases between. The length of the CDR3 is 17 residues. In its sample, this clonotype was seen a few times. The sample consisted of blood, taken after autologous hematopoietic stem cell transplantation. The V gene is TRBV10-1, the J gene TRBJ2-3; possibly TRBD1 or TRBD2 for D (7 bases each). This TCR was recovered from a girl between 10 and 17 years old with multiple sclerosis. The CDR3 reads CASSDPGGDSITDTQYF. The DNA for the CDR3 is TGCGCCAGCAGTGATCCTGGGGGGGACAGCATCACAGATACGCAGTATTTT.